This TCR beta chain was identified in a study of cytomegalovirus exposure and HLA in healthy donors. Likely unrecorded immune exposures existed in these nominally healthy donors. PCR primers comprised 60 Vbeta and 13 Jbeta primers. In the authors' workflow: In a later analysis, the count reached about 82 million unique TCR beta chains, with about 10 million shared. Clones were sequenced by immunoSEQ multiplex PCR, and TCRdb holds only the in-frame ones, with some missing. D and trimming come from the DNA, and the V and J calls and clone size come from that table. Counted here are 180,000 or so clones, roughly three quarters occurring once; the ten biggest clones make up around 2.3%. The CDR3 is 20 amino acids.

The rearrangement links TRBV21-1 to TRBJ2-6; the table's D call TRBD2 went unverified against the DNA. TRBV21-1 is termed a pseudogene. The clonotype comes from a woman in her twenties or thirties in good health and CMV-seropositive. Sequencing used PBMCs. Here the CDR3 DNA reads TGTGCCAGCAGCCCCCATGTCGGGGGGAGATCCCACTCTGGGGCCAACGTCCTGACTTTC. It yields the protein CASSPHVGGRSHSGANVLTF.